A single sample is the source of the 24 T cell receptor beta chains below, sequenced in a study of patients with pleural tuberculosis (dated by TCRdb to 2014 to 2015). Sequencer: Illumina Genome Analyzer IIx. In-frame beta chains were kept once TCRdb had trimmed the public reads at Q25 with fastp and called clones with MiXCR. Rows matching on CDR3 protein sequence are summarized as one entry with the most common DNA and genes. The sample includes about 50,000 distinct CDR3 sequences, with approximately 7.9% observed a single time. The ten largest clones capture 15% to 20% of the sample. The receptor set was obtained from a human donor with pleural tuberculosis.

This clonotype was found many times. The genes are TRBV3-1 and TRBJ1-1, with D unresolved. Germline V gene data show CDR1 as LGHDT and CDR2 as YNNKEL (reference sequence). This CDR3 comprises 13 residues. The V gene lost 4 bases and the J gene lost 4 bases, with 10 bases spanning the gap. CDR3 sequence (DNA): TGTGCCAGCAGCCCAAAAGATGGCACTGAAGCTTTCTTT. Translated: CASSPKDGTEAFF. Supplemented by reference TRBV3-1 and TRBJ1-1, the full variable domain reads DTAVSQTPKYLVTQMGNDKSIKCEQNLGHDTMYWYKQDSKKFLKIMFSYNNKELIINETVPNRFSPKSPDKAHLNLHINSLELGDSAVYFCASSPKDGTEAFFGQGTRLTVV.

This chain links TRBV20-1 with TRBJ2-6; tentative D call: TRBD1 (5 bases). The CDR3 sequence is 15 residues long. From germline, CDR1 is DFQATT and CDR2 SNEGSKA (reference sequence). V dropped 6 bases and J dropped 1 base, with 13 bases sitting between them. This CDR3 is CSAQQASSGANVLTF. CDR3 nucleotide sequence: TGCAGTGCCCAACAGGCCTCGTCTGGGGCCAACGTCCTGACTTTC.

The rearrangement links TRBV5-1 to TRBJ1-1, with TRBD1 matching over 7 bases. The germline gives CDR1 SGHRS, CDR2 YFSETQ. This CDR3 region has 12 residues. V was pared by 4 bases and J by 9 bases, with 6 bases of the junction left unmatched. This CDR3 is CASSGQVPQAFF. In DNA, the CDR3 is TGCGCCAGCAGCGGACAGGTGCCCCAAGCTTTCTTT.

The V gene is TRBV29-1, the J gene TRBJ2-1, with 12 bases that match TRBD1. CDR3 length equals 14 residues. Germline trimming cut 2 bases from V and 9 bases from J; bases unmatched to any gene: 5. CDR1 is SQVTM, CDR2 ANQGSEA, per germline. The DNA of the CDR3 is TGCAGCGTTGAACCGGGACAGGGGGCCGGTGAGCAGTTCTTC. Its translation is CSVEPGQGAGEQFF.

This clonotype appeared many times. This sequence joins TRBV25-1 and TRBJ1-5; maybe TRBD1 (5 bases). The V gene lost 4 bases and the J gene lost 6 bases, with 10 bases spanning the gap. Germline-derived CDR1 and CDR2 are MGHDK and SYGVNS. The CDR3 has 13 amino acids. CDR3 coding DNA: TGTGCCAGCAGTGTGGGGGGGACTCAGCCCCAGCATTTT. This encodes CASSVGGTQPQHF.

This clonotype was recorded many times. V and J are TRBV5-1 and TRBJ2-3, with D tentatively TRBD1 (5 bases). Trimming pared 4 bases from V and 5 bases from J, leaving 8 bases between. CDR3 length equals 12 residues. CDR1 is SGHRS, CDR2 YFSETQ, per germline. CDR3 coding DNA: TGCGCCAGCAGCCTTGGACAAGATACGCAGTATTTT. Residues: CASSLGQDTQYF.

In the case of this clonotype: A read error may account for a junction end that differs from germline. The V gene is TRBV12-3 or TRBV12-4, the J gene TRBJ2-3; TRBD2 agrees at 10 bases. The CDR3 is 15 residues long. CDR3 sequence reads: CAISLAGVGTDTQYF. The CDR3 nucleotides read TGTGCCATCAGTCTAGCGGGAGTTGGGACAGATACGCAGTATTTT.

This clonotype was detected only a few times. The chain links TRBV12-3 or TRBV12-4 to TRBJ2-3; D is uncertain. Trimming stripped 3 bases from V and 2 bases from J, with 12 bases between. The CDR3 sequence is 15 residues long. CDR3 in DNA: TGTGCCAGCAGTTTTCAGAGCCGTCTCACAGATACGCAGTATTTT. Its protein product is CASSFQSRLTDTQYF.

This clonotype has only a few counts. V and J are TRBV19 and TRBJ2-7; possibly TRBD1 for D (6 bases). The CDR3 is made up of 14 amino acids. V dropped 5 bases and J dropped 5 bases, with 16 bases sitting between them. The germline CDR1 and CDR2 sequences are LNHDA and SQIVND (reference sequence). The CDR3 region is CASSGGRGTNEQYF. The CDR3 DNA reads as TGTGCCAGTAGTGGAGGCAGGGGTACGAACGAGCAGTACTTC. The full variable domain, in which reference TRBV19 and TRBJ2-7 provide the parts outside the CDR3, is DGGITQSPKYLFRKEGQNVTLSCEQNLNHDAMYWYRQDPGQGLRLIYYSQIVNDFQKGDIAEGYSVSREKKESFPLTVTSAQKNPTAFYLCASSGGRGTNEQYFGPGTRLTVT.

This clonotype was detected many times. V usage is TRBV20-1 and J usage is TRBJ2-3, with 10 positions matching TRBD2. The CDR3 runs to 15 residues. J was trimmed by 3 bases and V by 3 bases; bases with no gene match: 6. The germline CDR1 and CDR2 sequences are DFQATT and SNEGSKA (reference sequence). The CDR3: CSASPSGSITDTQYF. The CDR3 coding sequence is TGCAGTGCTAGCCCTAGCGGGAGCATAACAGATACGCAGTATTTT.

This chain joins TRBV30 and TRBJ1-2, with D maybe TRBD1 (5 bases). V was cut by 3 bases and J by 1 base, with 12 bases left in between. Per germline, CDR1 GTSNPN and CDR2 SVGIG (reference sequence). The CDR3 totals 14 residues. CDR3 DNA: TGTGCCTGGAGGCCGGGACCCTATAACTATGGCTACACCTTC. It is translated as CAWRPGPYNYGYTF.

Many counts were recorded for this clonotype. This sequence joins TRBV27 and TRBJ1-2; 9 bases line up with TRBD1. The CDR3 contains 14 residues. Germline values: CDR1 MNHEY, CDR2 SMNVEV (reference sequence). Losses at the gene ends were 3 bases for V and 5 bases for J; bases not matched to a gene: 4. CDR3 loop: CASSFGTGKYGYTF. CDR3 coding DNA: TGTGCCAGCAGTTTTGGGACAGGGAAGTATGGCTACACCTTC.

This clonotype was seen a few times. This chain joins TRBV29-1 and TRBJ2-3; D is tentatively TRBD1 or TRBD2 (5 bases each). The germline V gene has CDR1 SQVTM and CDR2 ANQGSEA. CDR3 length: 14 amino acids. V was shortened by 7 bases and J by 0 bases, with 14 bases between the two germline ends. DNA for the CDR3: TGCAGCGCCCAGGGACCGCGAAGCACAGATACGCAGTATTTT. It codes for CSAQGPRSTDTQYF.

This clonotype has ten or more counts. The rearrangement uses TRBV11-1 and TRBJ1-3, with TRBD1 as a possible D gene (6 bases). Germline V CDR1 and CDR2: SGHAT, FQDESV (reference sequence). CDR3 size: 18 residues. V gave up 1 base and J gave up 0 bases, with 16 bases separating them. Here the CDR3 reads CASSLVTGGGISGNTIYF. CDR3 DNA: TGTGCCAGCAGCTTAGTTACGGGAGGGGGTATCTCTGGAAACACCATATATTTT.

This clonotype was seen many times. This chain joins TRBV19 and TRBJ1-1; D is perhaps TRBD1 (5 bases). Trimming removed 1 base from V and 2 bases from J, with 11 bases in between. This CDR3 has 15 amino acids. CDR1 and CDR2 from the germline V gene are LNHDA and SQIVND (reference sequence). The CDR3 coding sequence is TGTGCCAGTAGTATAGGGGCAGGGATAAACACTGAAGCTTTCTTT. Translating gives CASSIGAGINTEAFF.

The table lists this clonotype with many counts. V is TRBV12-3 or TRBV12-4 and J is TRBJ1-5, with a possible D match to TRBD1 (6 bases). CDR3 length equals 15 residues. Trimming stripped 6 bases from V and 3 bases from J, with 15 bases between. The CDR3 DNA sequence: TGTGCCAGCAGCCTAAGAGGGGGGTCCAATCAGCCCCAGCATTTT. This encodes CASSLRGGSNQPQHF.

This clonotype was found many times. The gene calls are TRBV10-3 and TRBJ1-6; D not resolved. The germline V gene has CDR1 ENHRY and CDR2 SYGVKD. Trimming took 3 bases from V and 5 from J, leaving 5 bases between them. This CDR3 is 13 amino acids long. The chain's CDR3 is CAISDKDNSPLHF. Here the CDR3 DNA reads TGTGCCATCAGTGACAAAGATAATTCACCCCTCCACTTT.

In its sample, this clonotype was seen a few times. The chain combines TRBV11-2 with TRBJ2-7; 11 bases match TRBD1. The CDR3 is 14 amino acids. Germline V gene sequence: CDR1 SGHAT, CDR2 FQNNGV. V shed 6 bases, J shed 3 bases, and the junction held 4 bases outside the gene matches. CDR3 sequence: CASRSGQGGYEQYF. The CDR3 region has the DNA TGTGCCAGCAGATCGGGACAGGGGGGCTACGAGCAGTACTTC.

CDR3 nucleotides: TGTGCCAGCAGCCAAGTCGCAAACACCATATATTTT. Translating it yields CASSQVANTIYF. The chain uses TRBV3-1 and TRBJ1-3; D gene unclear. Trimming pared 1 base from V and 6 bases from J, leaving 4 bases between. The CDR3 totals 12 residues. CDR1 is LGHDT, CDR2 YNNKEL, per germline (reference sequence). Combining the CDR3 with reference TRBV3-1 and TRBJ1-3 gives the whole variable domain DTAVSQTPKYLVTQMGNDKSIKCEQNLGHDTMYWYKQDSKKFLKIMFSYNNKELIINETVPNRFSPKSPDKAHLNLHINSLELGDSAVYFCASSQVANTIYFGEGSWLTVV.

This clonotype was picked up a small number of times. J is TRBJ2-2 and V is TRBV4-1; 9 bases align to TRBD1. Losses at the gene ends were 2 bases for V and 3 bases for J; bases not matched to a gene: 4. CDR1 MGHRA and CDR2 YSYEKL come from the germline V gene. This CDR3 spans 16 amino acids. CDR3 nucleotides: TGCGCCAGCAGCCAAATGGGACAGGGTGACACCGGGGAGCTGTTTTTT. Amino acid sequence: CASSQMGQGDTGELFF.

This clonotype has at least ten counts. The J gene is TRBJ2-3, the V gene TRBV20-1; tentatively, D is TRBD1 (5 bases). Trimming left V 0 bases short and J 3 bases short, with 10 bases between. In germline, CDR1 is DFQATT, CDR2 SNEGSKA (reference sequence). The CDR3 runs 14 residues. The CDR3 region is CSARDVKGTDTQYF. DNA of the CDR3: TGCAGTGCTAGAGATGTCAAGGGGACAGATACGCAGTATTTT.

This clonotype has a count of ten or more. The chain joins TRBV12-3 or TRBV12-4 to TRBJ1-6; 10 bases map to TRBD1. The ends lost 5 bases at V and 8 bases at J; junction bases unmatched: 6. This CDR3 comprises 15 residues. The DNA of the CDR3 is TGTGCCAGCAGTCTAAGGACAGGGGGGGATTCACCCCTCCACTTT. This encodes CASSLRTGGDSPLHF.

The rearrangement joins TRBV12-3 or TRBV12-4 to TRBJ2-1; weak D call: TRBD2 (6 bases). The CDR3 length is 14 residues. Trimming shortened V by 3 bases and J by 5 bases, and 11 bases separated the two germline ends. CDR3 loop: CASSFGRGNNEQFF. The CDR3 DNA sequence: TGTGCCAGCAGTTTCGGGCGGGGCAACAATGAGCAGTTCTTC.

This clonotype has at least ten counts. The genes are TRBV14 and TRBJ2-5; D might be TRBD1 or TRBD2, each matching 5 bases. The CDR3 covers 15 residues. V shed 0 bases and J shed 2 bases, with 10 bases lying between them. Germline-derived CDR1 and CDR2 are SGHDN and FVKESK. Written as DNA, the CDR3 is TGTGCCAGCAGCCAAGATTATGGGGGACAAGAGACCCAGTACTTC. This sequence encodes CASSQDYGGQETQYF.